The 17 T cell receptor beta chains presented below share a single source sample, sequenced in a study of T cell repertoires in cytomegalovirus infection (dated by TCRdb to the late 2010s). The run used an Illumina HiSeq 1500. The public sequencing data were trimmed at Q25 with fastp and processed into clonotypes with MiXCR by TCRdb, which kept only in-frame beta chains. Rows matching on CDR3 protein sequence are summarized as one entry with the most common DNA and genes. The sample records 150,000 to 200,000 distinct CDR3 sequences, 13% to 15% of which are singletons. Together, the top ten hold roughly 27% of the sample. The source material was PBMCs. The receptors here all came from a human donor in good health (CMV status not recorded). Some clones in this sample may be carry-over from other donors' samples.

The chain carries TRBV9 and TRBJ1-1; no definite D call. This CDR3 has 15 amino acids. Germline CDR1 is SGDLS and CDR2 is YYNGEE. The V and J ends lost 0 bases and 4 bases respectively, with 13 bases between them. The CDR3 DNA is TGTGCCAGCAGCGTAGGGCAGTCTGTTGTCACTGAAGCTTTCTTT. As protein: CASSVGQSVVTEAFF.

This clonotype was seen ten or more times. The chain recombines TRBV7-8 with TRBJ1-1, with D possibly TRBD1 on 6 matching bases. Between the trimmed V and J ends, which lost 2 bases and 0 bases, there was a span of 16 bases. The CDR3 is 17 amino acids. In germline, CDR1 is SGHVS, CDR2 FQNEAQ. The CDR3 region is CASSLTGPELLNTEAFF. In DNA, the CDR3 is TGTGCCAGCAGCTTAACAGGGCCAGAACTCCTGAACACTGAAGCTTTCTTT.

This rearrangement joins TRBV29-1 to TRBJ2-1, with TRBD2 matching 9 bases. V gave up 7 bases and J gave up 7 bases; unmatched junction bases: 8. The CDR3 runs to 13 residues. Germline V lookup: CDR1 SQVTM, CDR2 ANQGSEA. CDR3 protein: CSAVAGVLNEQFF. The DNA for the CDR3 is TGCAGCGCCGTAGCGGGAGTACTTAATGAGCAGTTCTTC.

This clonotype was seen more than once but under ten times. The chain couples TRBV7-9 to TRBJ2-6; D call uncertain. Germline V gene sequence: CDR1 SEHNR, CDR2 FQNEAQ (reference sequence). V dropped 4 bases and J dropped 0 bases, with 16 bases sitting between them. The CDR3 contains 18 residues. CDR3 region: CASSSNPTTSSGANVLTF. In DNA form, the CDR3 reads TGTGCCAGCAGCTCCAACCCTACGACAAGCTCTGGGGCCAACGTCCTGACTTTC. The variable domain in full, completed from reference TRBV7-9 and TRBJ2-6, reads DTGVSQNPRHKITKRGQNVTFRCDPISEHNRLYWYRQTLGQGPEFLTYFQNEAQLEKSRLLSDRFSAERPKGSFSTLEIQRTEQGDSAMYLCASSSNPTTSSGANVLTFGAGSRLTVL.

The chain uses TRBV19 and TRBJ1-3; tentative D call: TRBD1 (5 bases). The CDR3 runs to 15 residues. Germline lookup yields CDR1 LNHDA and CDR2 SQIVND (reference sequence). Deletions cut 10 bases from V and 0 bases from J, with 16 bases between. In DNA, the CDR3 is TGTGCCACCGAGGGACGGCGGACCTCTGGAAACACCATATATTTT. Translated: CATEGRRTSGNTIYF.

At least ten counts were recorded for this clonotype. V and J are TRBV15 and TRBJ1-1, with 9 bases fitting TRBD1. The CDR3 is 17 amino acids. V was clipped by 8 bases and J by 0 bases; unmatched bases: 13. Germline assignment: CDR1 LNHNV and CDR2 YYDKDF (reference sequence). The CDR3 DNA is TGTGCCACCGACAATGGACAGGGGCCACCCATGAACACTGAAGCTTTCTTT. Its protein is CATDNGQGPPMNTEAFF.

This clonotype came up a few times. The CDR3 DNA is TGCAGTGCTCTCGAACCAACTAATGAAAAACTGTTTTTT. It codes for CSALEPTNEKLFF. The chain has TRBV20-1 and TRBJ1-4; D gene ambiguous. This CDR3 is built from 13 residues. V was cut by 5 bases and J by 0 bases, with 7 bases left in between. Germline loops: CDR1 DFQATT, CDR2 SNEGSKA (reference sequence).

This clonotype has a count of ten or more. CDR3 nucleotide sequence: TGTGCCATCAGTGACAATGAGGGGGTTGGTACTACCCAGTACTTC. Translated, it gives CAISDNEGVGTTQYF. This chain links TRBV10-3 with TRBJ2-5; perhaps TRBD1 as D (6 bases). V was shortened by 3 bases and J by 8 bases, with 19 bases between the two germline ends. Germline V gene data show CDR1 as ENHRY and CDR2 as SYGVKD. The CDR3 length is 15 residues.

This clonotype was counted many times. The gene calls are TRBV7-2 and TRBJ2-5, with 10 bases aligning to TRBD1. The V segment lost 4 bases and the J segment 4 bases; nucleotides outside the gene matches: 6. This CDR3 has 15 amino acids. CDR1 SGHTA and CDR2 FQGNSA come from the germline V gene. The CDR3 loop reads CASSSDRGRRETQYF. CDR3 bases: TGTGCCAGCAGCTCTGACAGGGGGCGAAGAGAGACCCAGTACTTC.

This clonotype occurred a few times. The chain couples TRBV20-1 to TRBJ1-1; D not resolved. Trimming removed 3 bases at V and 7 bases at J, with 15 bases between. CDR1 is DFQATT and CDR2 is SNEGSKA in the germline V gene (reference sequence). The CDR3 length is 13 residues. This CDR3 is CSARLPITFEAFF. DNA of the CDR3: TGCAGTGCTAGGCTGCCCATCACCTTTGAAGCTTTCTTT.

There are many counts of this clonotype. The chain recombines TRBV6-1 with TRBJ2-7; possibly TRBD1 or TRBD2 for D (5 bases each). V dropped 5 bases and J dropped 0 bases, with 20 bases sitting between them. This CDR3 spans 17 amino acids. Per germline, CDR1 MNHNS and CDR2 SASEGT. CDR3 residues: CASSYGVAGTRSYEQYF. The CDR3 nucleotides read TGTGCCAGCAGTTATGGGGTAGCCGGGACCCGCTCCTACGAGCAGTACTTC.

This clonotype turned up a few times. The V and J genes are TRBV29-1 and TRBJ1-1, with TRBD1 identical over 9 bases. V dropped 6 bases and J dropped 4; count of bases not matched to a gene: 0. In germline, CDR1 is SQVTM, CDR2 ANQGSEA. The CDR3 length is 11 residues. The CDR3 is CSVDRGTEAFF. CDR3 coding DNA: TGCAGCGTGGACAGGGGCACTGAAGCTTTCTTT.

This clonotype came up many times. This chain uses TRBV20-1 with TRBJ2-3, with TRBD2 as a possible D gene (6 bases). Trimming cost V 5 bases and J 5 bases, with 17 bases left between them. This CDR3 is built from 14 residues. The germline CDR1 and CDR2 sequences are DFQATT and SNEGSKA (reference sequence). The CDR3 DNA is TGCAGTGCTGGCGATTGGGGGGAGAGAGATACGCAGTATTTT. Residues: CSAGDWGERDTQYF.

This clonotype was recorded many times. This chain connects TRBV7-2 to TRBJ2-1, with 9 bases that match TRBD2. The germline V gene has CDR1 SGHTA and CDR2 FQGNSA. This CDR3 is 13 amino acids long. The V and J ends lost 2 bases and 15 bases, in that order; junction bases with no gene match: 8. CDR3 coding DNA: TGTGCCAGCAGCTTACGATTGGCGGGAGGGGTGTTCTTC. Protein: CASSLRLAGGVFF.

This clonotype was seen many times. The rearrangement joins TRBV7-2 to TRBJ2-7; no reliable D call. This CDR3 has 17 amino acids. The V end lost 3 bases, the J end lost 0 bases, and 18 bases lay between the germline ends. Germline lookup yields CDR1 SGHTA and CDR2 FQGNSA. As DNA, the CDR3 is TGTGCCAGCAGCTTGGATATTGTAAGGGCTTCCTCCTACGAGCAGTACTTC. This gives the protein CASSLDIVRASSYEQYF.

The rearrangement uses TRBV14 and TRBJ1-4; weak D call: TRBD1 (5 bases). V lost 4 bases and J lost 5, with 14 bases in between. The CDR3 is 15 amino acids. CDR1 SGHDN and CDR2 FVKESK come from the germline V gene. Written as DNA, the CDR3 is TGTGCCAGCAGCCGATCCGGGGCCAACAATGAAAAACTGTTTTTT. It is translated as CASSRSGANNEKLFF.

This clonotype has only one observation. Being one base from a much bigger clone, this may be a read error. The rearrangement links TRBV29-1 to TRBJ2-5; 14 positions agree with TRBD2. There are 15 residues in the CDR3. In germline, CDR1 is SQVTM, CDR2 ANQGSEA. The CDR3 spells CSVGGLAGDQETEYF. DNA for the CDR3: TGCAGCGTTGGGGGACTAGCGGGAGATCAAGAGACCGAGTACTTC.